Presented here are 4 T cell receptor beta chains from one specimen sequenced in a study of glioma-infiltrating T cells after dendritic cell vaccination. Time point given: after dendritic cell vaccination, including at tumor progression/relapse. Repertoires were generated with immunoSEQ multiplex PCR, while TCRdb's copy carries only in-frame clones and drops some. The table lists fewer than 95,000 clones, approximately 81% of them singletons, with 8.5% in the top ten. The sample was blood, taken after dendritic cell vaccination. The receptor source for this set is a human donor with glioblastoma.

This chain links TRBV11-2 with TRBJ1-1; possibly TRBD1 for D (5 bases). Germline V gene lookup returns CDR1 SGHAT and CDR2 FQNNGV. Between the trimmed V and J ends, which lost 3 bases and 8 bases, there was a span of 7 bases. This CDR3 spans 11 amino acids. In DNA, the CDR3 is TGTGCCAGCAGCTTCCACAGGGAAGCTTTCTTT. As protein: CASSFHREAFF.

The chain uses TRBV7-3 and TRBJ1-1; 7 nucleotides agree with TRBD1. This CDR3 contains 19 residues. CDR1 is SGHTA, CDR2 FQGTGA, per germline. Losses at the gene ends were 5 bases for V and 1 base for J; bases not matched to a gene: 19. The DNA of the CDR3 is TGTGCCAGCAGCCCCAAAACCTACAGGGGCCGACTAGGGAACACTGAAGCTTTCTTT. Translated, it gives CASSPKTYRGRLGNTEAFF. Drawing the rest from reference TRBV7-3 and TRBJ1-1, the complete variable domain is GAGVSQTPSNKVTEKGKYVELRCDPISGHTALYWYRQSLGQGPEFLIYFQGTGAADDSGLPNDRFFAVRPEGSVSTLKIQRTERGDSAVYLCASSPKTYRGRLGNTEAFFGQGTRLTVV.

A word on this clone: Given the absence of the conserved phenylalanine or tryptophan at the CDR3 end, a read error is likely. The DNA is omitted, as the CDR3 cannot be located on it reliably, and the CDR3 follows TCRdb's listing. The chain is built from TRBV7-3 and TRBJ1-4. CDR1 and CDR2 (germline): SGHTA, FQGTGA. The CDR3 numbers 11 amino acids, ends counted. The chain's CDR3 is CASSGGDFGGS.

In nucleotides, the CDR3 is TGCAGTGCTAGAAGCGGGGAGACCCAGTACTTC. This codes for CSARSGETQYF. The chain combines TRBV20-1 with TRBJ2-5; perhaps TRBD2 as D (6 bases). The CDR3 is 11 residues long. CDR1 is DFQATT, CDR2 SNEGSKA, per germline (reference sequence). V shed 2 bases and J shed 5 bases, with 6 bases lying between them.